This T cell receptor (beta chain) emerged from a study of CD8+ T cells in alopecia areata. It was cDNA, reverse transcribed from extracted RNA, that served as the sequencing template. Using immunoSEQ multiplex PCR, the repertoire was profiled, and TCRdb retains in-frame clones only, with some absent. The table lists about 150,000 clones, 45% to 60% of them singletons. CDR1 SEHNR and CDR2 FQNEAQ come from the germline V gene (reference sequence). The germline V and J ends were trimmed by 3 bases and 6 bases, with 7 bases remaining between them. This CDR3 is 12 amino acids long. Sequenced material: CD8+ T cells sorted from blood, taken at week 0. The chain carries TRBV7-9 and TRBJ2-3; D gene ambiguous. This receptor was identified in a human donor with alopecia areata. The CDR3 region has the DNA TGTGCCAGCAGCTTTCCCAAGGATACGCAGTATTTT. Amino acids: CASSFPKDTQYF.